The entry below describes one T cell receptor beta chain. The data were obtained in a study of shared clonotypes between healthy human individuals. This CDR3 has 12 amino acids. CDR1 is MDHEN and CDR2 is SYDVKM in the germline V gene. Trimming took off 6 bases at V and 4 bases at J, with 9 bases between the two ends. Generated by immunoSEQ multiplex PCR, the TCRdb table keeps only in-frame clones and is missing some. The repertoire includes a few million clones, roughly 90% of them detected once, and approximately 0.4% sits in the top ten. V gene TRBV28 combines with J gene TRBJ2-5; D call uncertain. The TCR comes from a young man in good health. Some clones in this sample may be carry-over from other donors' samples. The specimen sequenced was naive CD4+ T cells from PBMCs. Documented subset: CD45RA+ positively selected. The CDR3 reads CASSSDVETQYF. DNA for the CDR3: TGTGCCAGCAGCTCGGACGTAGAGACCCAGTACTTC.